This T cell receptor (beta chain) was documented in a study of blood T cell repertoires in COVID-19. Study summary: There were acute and convalescent COVID-19 samples, and they came from the United States, Italy and Spain. Nucleic acid was either cDNA or gDNA, and it came from T cells, B-cell-depleted T cells, or PBMCs.

Per the original methods: Reference gene primer amplification in the assay estimated nucleated cell counts. The protocol was immunoSEQ multiplex PCR, while the TCRdb copy is restricted to in-frame clones and leaves out a portion. Clone size and the V and J calls come from that table; the DNA yielded D and trimming. The table lists approximately 260,000 clones, more than 75% of them singletons. The V segment lost 8 bases and the J segment 4 bases; nucleotides outside the gene matches: 8. Germline V CDR1 and CDR2: SGHAT, FQNNGV. This CDR3 has 16 residues. The rearrangement uses TRBV11-2 and TRBJ2-3, with 14 positions matching TRBD2. This clonotype was obtained from a woman aged 55-69 years with active or convalescent COVID-19. The sample comprised peripheral blood. The CDR3 nucleotides are TGTGCCAGCCGACGACTAGCGGGGGGGCAGTCAGATACGCAGTATTTT. Its protein is CASRRLAGGQSDTQYF.